A single sample gave rise to the 11 T cell receptor beta chains below, sequenced in a study of T cells in Graves' hyperthyroidism and ophthalmopathy. RNA transcripts served as the template for amplifying TCR beta CDR3 regions. The HTBI primer set drove a first-round RT-PCR of the TCR CDR3. TCRdb re-analysed the multiplex PCR reads in MiXCR, keeping a single row per CDR3 protein. The repertoire consists of about 290,000 distinct CDR3 sequences, with 15% to 20% occurring once and the leading ten covering over 45%. Sample: blood. The receptors were gathered from a woman aged 55-70 years with Graves' ophthalmopathy.

This clonotype has a count of ten or more. V usage is TRBV2 and J usage is TRBJ1-6; 9 positions agree with TRBD1. The CDR3 sequence is 15 residues long. Germline lookup yields CDR1 SNHLY and CDR2 FYNNEI. Trimming cost V 6 bases and J 10 bases; bases outside gene matches: 10. This CDR3 is CASSREDRGYSPLHF. CDR3 coding DNA: TGTGCCAGCAGCCGCGAGGACAGGGGATACTCACCCCTCCACTTT.

This clonotype was counted only a few times. This may arise from a read error, as a much more abundant clone is one base away. The J gene is TRBJ1-2, the V gene TRBV27; 7 bases line up with TRBD1. Looked up from germline, CDR1 is MNHEY and CDR2 is SMNVEV (reference sequence). V lost 5 bases, J lost 6 bases, and 3 bases stayed unmatched. CDR3 length: 12 amino acids. The CDR3 here is CASSQGGNGYTF. The DNA of the CDR3 is TGTGCCAGCAGTCAGGGGGGCAATGGCTACACCTTC.

The V gene is TRBV3-1, the J gene TRBJ2-7; 8 nucleotides match TRBD1. Germline V gene sequence: CDR1 LGHDT, CDR2 YNNKEL (reference sequence). V shed 3 bases, J shed 3 bases, and the junction held 7 bases outside the gene matches. CDR3 length: 15 residues. The CDR3 region is CASSQGPGQVYEQYF. CDR3 nucleotide sequence: TGTGCCAGCAGCCAGGGACCGGGACAGGTCTACGAGCAGTACTTC.

This clonotype came up many times. CDR3 protein: CASSQRDEQYF. CDR3 coding DNA: TGTGCCAGCAGCCAGAGGGACGAGCAGTACTTC. The chain couples TRBV7-9 to TRBJ2-7; D is perhaps TRBD2 (5 bases). Trimming removed 5 bases at V and 5 bases at J, with 7 bases between. The CDR3 sequence is 11 residues long. The germline V gene encodes CDR1 SEHNR and CDR2 FQNEAQ (reference sequence).

The chain has TRBV6-1 and TRBJ2-7; D not resolved. This CDR3 has 12 amino acids. V shed 7 bases and J shed 3 bases, with 10 bases lying between them. Germline V gene sequence: CDR1 MNHNS, CDR2 SASEGT. CDR3 DNA: TGTGCCAGCAAGGCTTTATACTACGAGCAGTACTTC. It yields the protein CASKALYYEQYF.

This clonotype was seen only once. With a much larger clone just one base away, this may be a read error. The chain couples TRBV2 to TRBJ1-1, with D unclear. The V gene's germline CDR1 is SNHLY and CDR2 FYNNEI. The CDR3 totals 11 residues. Trimming pared 9 bases from V and 5 bases from J, leaving 10 bases between. In nucleotides, the CDR3 is TGTGCCAGAAAATTGTCGACTGAAGCTTTCTTT. Protein sequence: CARKLSTEAFF.

In the case of this clonotype: A read error may explain this, as a much larger clone is one base away. The genes are TRBV6-1 and TRBJ2-1, with D maybe TRBD2 (6 bases). CDR1 MNHNS and CDR2 SASEGT come from the germline V gene. This CDR3 has 17 residues. As DNA, the CDR3 is TGTGCCAGCAGTGAAAGGGTAGTGAGCAGGGCGGGAAATGAGCGGTTCTTC. The encoded protein is CASSERVVSRAGNERFF.

The CDR3 spells CASSLGAGVVSEQFF. CDR3 bases: TGTGCCAGCAGCTTAGGGGCGGGAGTCGTTAGTGAGCAGTTCTTC. The V gene is TRBV7-9, the J gene TRBJ2-1; 7 bases align to TRBD2. The CDR3 loop spans 15 amino acids. With 1 base clipped from V and 9 bases from J, the junction kept 9 bases outside the gene matches. Germline loops: CDR1 SEHNR, CDR2 FQNEAQ (reference sequence).

For this clonotype: Just one base apart from a much larger clone, this may be a read error. V gene TRBV3-2 combines with J gene TRBJ1-1. TRBV3-2 is listed as a pseudogene. CDR3 length: 14 residues. CDR3 in DNA: TGTGCCAGCAGCCAAGGGGGTGGAGGGTCTGAAGCTTCCTTT. Translating gives CASSQGGGGSEASF.

Turning to this clonotype: A much larger clone lies one base from this, so it may be a read error. This chain connects TRBV24-1 to TRBJ2-1; the match to TRBD1 covers 10 bases. V shed 7 bases, J shed 12 bases, and the junction held 14 bases outside the gene matches. CDR1 is KGHDR and CDR2 is SFDVKD in the germline V gene. The CDR3 is made up of 15 amino acids. The chain's CDR3 is CATSDRDRGLDGQFF. CDR3 coding DNA: TGTGCCACCAGCGACCGGGACAGGGGTTTAGATGGGCAGTTCTTC.

The rearrangement links TRBV6-1 to TRBJ2-7, with TRBD1 identical over 7 bases. Trimming cost V 6 bases and J 5 bases; bases outside gene matches: 19. CDR3 length: 17 residues. Germline-derived CDR1 and CDR2 are MNHNS and SASEGT. The CDR3 nucleotides are TGTGCCAGCAGCCCTGTACTACGAAGGGGGCGCACGCACGAGCAGTACTTC. It codes for CASSPVLRRGRTHEQYF.